This T cell receptor beta chain derives from a study of shared T cell receptors in the human thymus. Sequencing used immunoSEQ multiplex PCR; TCRdb keeps in-frame clones, though not all of them. Among hundreds of thousands of clones listed, approximately 85% were seen once. As to this clone: Other DNA sequences within the sample encode an identical CDR3.

Trimming removed 4 bases at V and 1 base at J, with 4 bases between. Germline V gives CDR1 SGHRS, CDR2 YFSETQ. This CDR3 has 12 residues. A further study also used this sample, focusing on human thymus T cells.

V usage is TRBV5-1 and J usage is TRBJ2-3; D is unresolved. Sequencing used thymocytes. This receptor was identified in a girl less than two years old with a congenital heart defect. CDR3 region: CASSPGTDTQYF. As DNA, the CDR3 is TGCGCCAGCAGCCCTGGCACAGATACGCAGTATTTT.